This section outlines one T cell receptor beta chain sequence together with its context. The cDNA of both the TCRalpha and TCRbeta chains was subjected to two nested PCRs of around 15 and 9 cycles. From its re-call of the 5' RACE reads, TCRdb lists each CDR3 protein once, without DNA. The repertoire shows around 450,000 distinct CDR3 sequences; the top ten hold roughly 2.2%. Germline values: CDR1 SGHRS, CDR2 YFSETQ. This CDR3 is built from 14 residues. The data belong to a study of monozygotic twins with inflammatory bowel disease. The sequencing input was blood. This chain joins TRBV5-1 and TRBJ2-7. This receptor was identified in a human donor with ulcerative colitis or Crohn's disease, or a healthy co-twin of an affected twin (not recorded which). CDR3 sequence reads: CASSSTGASYEQYF.